These 24 T cell receptor beta chains came from one sample sequenced in a study of Ad26.COV2.S vaccination and SARS-CoV-2 variants. Assay: immunoSEQ multiplex PCR; the TCRdb copy retains only in-frame clones and omits some. Of about 370,000 clones in the sample, about nine tenths were seen once. Treatment denoted: 15 to 20 received Ad26.COV2.S at low or high dose, single or two shots; about 5 received placebo; per-sample allocation not given. Sampling was performed 63 days after the first vaccine or placebo injection. Material: peripheral blood, obtained in a trial of Ad26.COV2.S vaccine versus placebo. These receptors originate from a person aged 18-65 years who received the Ad26.COV2.S COVID-19 vaccine or a placebo.

J is TRBJ1-6 and V is TRBV3-1 (or the pseudogene TRBV3-2); the D gene is possibly TRBD1 (6 bases). Trimming removed 3 bases from V and 4 bases from J, with 10 bases in between. Germline V gene data show CDR1 as LGHDT and CDR2 as YNNKEL (reference sequence). The CDR3 contains 15 residues. Here the CDR3 DNA reads TGTGCCAGCAGCCACGAACAGGGTTATAATTCACCCCTCCACTTT. As protein: CASSHEQGYNSPLHF.

V and J are TRBV7-2 and TRBJ2-3, with 11 bases aligning to TRBD2. With V trimmed by 4 bases and J by 5 bases, 8 bases remained unmatched. CDR3 length: 16 amino acids. Germline CDR1 is SGHTA and CDR2 is FQGNSA. The DNA of the CDR3 is TGTGCCAGCAGCTCCCGGACTAGCGGGTTGGTAGATACGCAGTATTTT. It specifies CASSSRTSGLVDTQYF.

DNA for the CDR3: TGTGCCAGCAACCGGGACAGGGGGCATCACGAGCAGTACTTC. Its protein product is CASNRDRGHHEQYF. This chain joins TRBV28 and TRBJ2-7; 12 bases align to TRBD1. Germline values: CDR1 MDHEN, CDR2 SYDVKM. V lost 7 bases, J lost 5 bases, and 6 bases stayed unmatched. The CDR3 runs 14 residues.

This chain uses TRBV11-2 with TRBJ1-2; D is uncertain. Trimming shortened V by 0 bases and J by 10 bases, and 6 bases separated the two germline ends. CDR3 size: 11 residues. Germline-derived CDR1 and CDR2 are SGHAT and FQNNGV. CDR3 sequence: CASSLDSIYTF. Written as DNA, the CDR3 is TGTGCCAGCAGCTTAGACAGCATCTACACCTTC.

This clone was counted once. The chain recombines TRBV10-3 with TRBJ1-1, with D perhaps TRBD1 (5 bases). In germline, CDR1 is ENHRY, CDR2 SYGVKD. This CDR3 contains 12 residues. V lost 10 bases and J 3 bases, leaving 12 bases between the germline ends. CDR3 protein: CATQGGDTEAFF. CDR3 bases: TGTGCCACCCAGGGCGGGGACACTGAAGCTTTCTTT.

CDR3 sequence reads: CASSRRATSTDTQYF. CDR3 bases: TGTGCCAGCAGCCGAAGAGCCACTAGCACAGATACGCAGTATTTT. The V and J genes are TRBV7-9 and TRBJ2-3; D is uncertain. The CDR3 runs 15 residues. Germline V gives CDR1 SEHNR, CDR2 FQNEAQ (reference sequence). The V and J ends lost 5 bases and 0 bases respectively, with 12 bases between them. Drawing the rest from reference TRBV7-9 and TRBJ2-3, the complete variable domain is DTGVSQNPRHKITKRGQNVTFRCDPISEHNRLYWYRQTLGQGPEFLTYFQNEAQLEKSRLLSDRFSAERPKGSFSTLEIQRTEQGDSAMYLCASSRRATSTDTQYFGPGTRLTVL.

This CDR3 reads CASSRSGLHEKLFF. In DNA, the CDR3 is TGTGCCAGCAGCCGAAGTGGGTTGCATGAAAAACTGTTTTTT. The chain joins TRBV7-8 to TRBJ1-4; D is undetermined. The CDR3 runs to 14 residues. The V gene's germline CDR1 is SGHVS and CDR2 FQNEAQ. V gave up 5 bases and J gave up 6 bases, with 13 bases separating them.

This chain uses TRBV14 with TRBJ1-1; a possible D gene is TRBD1 (6 bases). V was trimmed by 2 bases and J by 6 bases, leaving 16 bases between them. Germline V gene lookup returns CDR1 SGHDN and CDR2 FVKESK. The CDR3 length is 15 residues. CDR3 bases: TGTGCCAGCAGCCAACCTCCCGGGGGCCCGTCTGAAGCTTTCTTT. It encodes CASSQPPGGPSEAFF.

V usage is TRBV6-4 and J usage is TRBJ2-1; D remains ambiguous. Germline CDR1 and CDR2: MRHNA and SNTAGT. This CDR3 is built from 13 residues. V gave up 3 bases and J gave up 5 bases, with 8 bases separating them. The chain's CDR3 is CASSEVTHNEQFF. The CDR3 DNA sequence: TGTGCCAGCAGTGAGGTCACCCACAATGAGCAGTTCTTC.

The chain employs TRBV18 and TRBJ2-2; 10 nucleotides line up with TRBD2. The CDR3 contains 17 residues. The J segment lost 6 bases and the V segment lost 1 base, leaving 8 bases of the junction unmatched. The germline V gene has CDR1 KGHSH and CDR2 LQKENI. The CDR3 DNA follows: TGTGCCAGCTCACCACGGCTAGCGGGGGCCGGGCCCGGGGAGCTGTTTTTT. Translating it yields CASSPRLAGAGPGELFF. Complete variable domain (other parts from reference TRBV18 and TRBJ2-2): NAGVMQNPRHLVRRRGQEARLRCSPMKGHSHVYWYRQLPEEGLKFMVYLQKENIIDESGMPKERFSAEFPKEGPSILRIQQVVRGDSAAYFCASSPRLAGAGPGELFFGEGSRLTVL.

This clone was detected a few times. The chain has TRBV19 and TRBJ1-6; 9 nucleotides line up with TRBD1. Germline loops: CDR1 LNHDA, CDR2 SQIVND (reference sequence). V lost 4 bases and J lost 10; bases outside the gene matches: 8. There are 15 residues in the CDR3. CDR3 residues: CASSSLGQGLSPLHF. The CDR3 region has the DNA TGTGCCAGTAGTAGCCTGGGACAGGGTCTCTCACCCCTCCACTTT.

The rearrangement joins TRBV11-2 to TRBJ1-1; D perhaps matches TRBD1 (6 bases). Trimming shortened V by 8 bases and J by 5 bases, and 18 bases separated the two germline ends. The CDR3 consists of 14 residues. Germline CDR1 SGHAT, CDR2 FQNNGV. The CDR3 loop reads CASASAGVATEAFF. The CDR3 DNA reads TGTGCCAGCGCCTCTGCAGGGGTGGCAACTGAAGCTTTCTTT.

The chain links TRBV9 to TRBJ2-2; 11 nucleotides line up with TRBD2. CDR3 size: 18 residues. The germline CDR1 and CDR2 sequences are SGDLS and YYNGEE. V shed 4 bases, J shed 3 bases, and the junction held 11 bases outside the gene matches. CDR3 loop: CASSPHPTSGVDTGELFF. As DNA, the CDR3 is TGTGCCAGCAGCCCCCACCCGACTAGCGGGGTCGACACCGGGGAGCTGTTTTTT.

This clone has a handful of counts. The V and J genes are TRBV7-9 and TRBJ2-3, with D tentatively TRBD1 (5 bases). Per germline, CDR1 SEHNR and CDR2 FQNEAQ (reference sequence). The CDR3 extends over 15 amino acids. The V and J ends lost 5 bases and 5 bases respectively, with 17 bases between them. CDR3 sequence: CASSQDRTFRDTQYF. In DNA, the CDR3 is TGTGCCAGCAGCCAAGACAGAACTTTTAGAGATACGCAGTATTTT.

This chain uses TRBV6-5 with TRBJ1-6, with 9 nucleotides matching TRBD1. The V segment lost 2 bases and the J segment 10 bases; nucleotides outside the gene matches: 9. This CDR3 has 16 amino acids. The germline V gene encodes CDR1 MNHEY and CDR2 SVGAGI. Here the CDR3 DNA reads TGTGCCAGCAGTTACCGACTGACAGGGGGAGGGTCACCCCTCCACTTT. It translates to CASSYRLTGGGSPLHF.

A remark on this clone: At one end, the junction sequence differs from germline, possibly due to a read error. V is TRBV7-7 and J is TRBJ1-5, with 10 bases aligning to TRBD1. CDR1 is SSHAT and CDR2 is FNYEAQ in the germline V gene (reference sequence). The CDR3 has 19 amino acids. CDR3 nucleotides: TGTGCTAGCAGCCCCACCGGGACAGGGGTAGTGAGAAGGAATCAGCCCCAGCATTTT. It yields the protein CASSPTGTGVVRRNQPQHF.

J is TRBJ2-3 and V is TRBV19, with 9 positions matching TRBD2. In germline, CDR1 is LNHDA, CDR2 SQIVND (reference sequence). V shed 1 base, J shed 0 bases, and the junction held 11 bases outside the gene matches. The CDR3 spans 19 residues. The CDR3 region has the DNA TGTGCCAGTAGTATAGCGTTTGGCGGGGGGGCCGTAAGCACAGATACGCAGTATTTT. This codes for CASSIAFGGGAVSTDTQYF.

This clone was counted once. The J gene is TRBJ1-3, the V gene TRBV2; possible D gene TRBD1, 5 bases. In germline, CDR1 is SNHLY, CDR2 FYNNEI. Trimming shortened V by 9 bases and J by 0 bases, and 6 bases separated the two germline ends. The CDR3 has 12 amino acids. The CDR3 coding sequence is TGTGCCAGTGACAGCTCTGGAAACACCATATATTTT. This translates into CASDSSGNTIYF.

The chain is built from TRBV25-1 and TRBJ1-2; weak D call: TRBD1 (6 bases). This CDR3 comprises 12 residues. Germline V gene sequence: CDR1 MGHDK, CDR2 SYGVNS. The V end lost 3 bases, the J end lost 7 bases, and 9 bases lay between the germline ends. CDR3 loop: CASSERGFGYTF. In nucleotides, the CDR3 is TGTGCCAGCAGTGAGAGGGGGTTTGGCTACACCTTC.

V and J are TRBV6-2 or TRBV6-3 and TRBJ1-1; D gene ambiguous. The germline V gene encodes CDR1 MNHEY and CDR2 SVGEGT. The ends were cut back, 2 bases at V and 1 base at J, with 8 bases in the middle. The CDR3 is 14 amino acids. For the CDR3, the DNA is TGTGCCAGCAGTTACCGGGATCCGAACACTGAAGCTTTCTTT. Its protein is CASSYRDPNTEAFF.

The chain is built from TRBV25-1 and TRBJ2-7, with a tentative D call TRBD2 (6 bases). The ends were cut back, 2 bases at V and 4 bases at J, with 9 bases in the middle. The CDR3 totals 13 residues. Germline V gene data show CDR1 as MGHDK and CDR2 as SYGVNS. The CDR3 DNA is TGTGCCAGCAGTGAACATGGGGGGTACGAGCAGTACTTC. Protein: CASSEHGGYEQYF.

The chain recombines TRBV4-3 with TRBJ1-2; D perhaps matches TRBD1 (5 bases). V was clipped by 0 bases and J by 4 bases, with 12 bases between them. Germline CDR1 reads LGHNA; CDR2 reads YSLEER. CDR3 length equals 15 residues. CDR3 region: CASSQDGEGSYGYTF. CDR3 DNA sequence: TGCGCCAGCAGCCAAGATGGTGAGGGGTCCTATGGCTACACCTTC.

This clone was picked up one time. The junction departs from germline at one end; a sequencing error may be responsible. This rearrangement joins TRBV7-7 to TRBJ2-2; tentatively, D is TRBD1 or TRBD2 (6 bases each). Germline V CDR1 and CDR2: SSHAT, FNYEAQ (reference sequence). This CDR3 has 15 amino acids. Written as DNA, the CDR3 is TGTGCTAGCAGCCGGGGGCTCGTGAACACCGGGGAGCTGTTTTTT. It specifies CASSRGLVNTGELFF.

The gene calls are TRBV5-1 and TRBJ2-7; 9 nucleotides align to TRBD1. CDR3 length equals 15 residues. Per germline, CDR1 SGHRS and CDR2 YFSETQ. With V trimmed by 4 bases and J by 4 bases, 9 bases remained unmatched. CDR3 sequence: CASSPEGTGPYEQYF. The CDR3 DNA reads TGCGCCAGCAGCCCGGAGGGGACAGGGCCTTACGAGCAGTACTTC.